This is a list of T cell receptor beta chains from one sample in a study of T cell responses to AZD1222 COVID-19 vaccine. Assay: immunoSEQ multiplex PCR; the TCRdb copy retains only in-frame clones and omits some. The table lists 140,000 to 150,000 clones, approximately 94% of them singletons. Sequenced here: peripheral blood, sampled on day 0 of AZD1222 vaccination. These receptors came from an adult in good health. The CDR3 runs from the conserved cysteine through the conserved F or W. The order of the fields is D gene, clone size, V gene, J gene, CDR3 protein, CDR3 DNA. A D gene is named only where the DNA matches it firmly. Size tells how often a clone was seen (once, few, many) or the class of an expanded clone, and some rows leave it out.

NA	NA	TRBV27	TRBJ2-7	CASSFIPRGRSYEQYF	TGTGCCAGCAGTTTTATCCCACGGGGGCGGTCCTACGAGCAGTACTTC
TRBD1	NA	TRBV5-1	TRBJ1-4	CASSLAQGARSDEKLFF	TGCGCCAGCAGCTTAGCGCAGGGGGCGAGATCGGACGAAAAACTGTTTTTT
NA	NA	TRBV4-1	TRBJ1-4	CASSQEWAVNEKLFF	TGCGCCAGCAGCCAAGAATGGGCTGTTAATGAAAAACTGTTTTTT
NA	NA	TRBV5-1	TRBJ2-1	CASSRKGDEQFF	TGCGCCAGCAGCCGGAAGGGGGATGAGCAGTTCTTC
NA	NA	TRBV6-1	TRBJ2-7	CASSEEIWAAIYEQYF	TGTGCCAGCAGTGAAGAAATCTGGGCAGCTATCTACGAGCAGTACTTC
NA	NA	TRBV30	TRBJ1-2	CAWSAAWDGPPYGYTF	TGTGCCTGGAGTGCAGCTTGGGACGGACCCCCCTATGGCTACACCTTC
TRBD1	NA	TRBV2	TRBJ1-2	CASSEDRVGYTF	TGTGCCAGCAGTGAGGACAGGGTTGGCTACACCTTC
NA	NA	TRBV9	TRBJ1-1	CASNPGPAPTEAFF	TGTGCCAGCAACCCGGGGCCGGCTCCGACTGAAGCTTTCTTT
TRBD1	NA	TRBV7-2	TRBJ1-1	CASSLDRGGTEAFF	TGTGCCAGCAGCTTAGACAGGGGTGGCACTGAAGCTTTCTTT
NA	NA	TRBV27	TRBJ1-3	CASSLTGLSGNTIYF	TGTGCCAGCAGCCTTACAGGGCTCTCTGGAAACACCATATATTTT
NA	NA	TRBV10-2	TRBJ1-1	CAIALRGRATSNTEAFF	TGCGCCATCGCGTTAAGGGGCAGGGCGACCTCGAACACTGAAGCTTTCTTT
TRBD1	NA	TRBV15	TRBJ2-7	CATSRASGTGPYEQYF	TGTGCCACCAGCAGAGCGTCCGGGACAGGGCCCTACGAGCAGTACTTC
NA	once	TRBV5-1	TRBJ1-1	CASSFGDNSEAFF	TGCGCCAGCAGCTTTGGGGACAACTCTGAAGCTTTCTTT
TRBD2	NA	TRBV15	TRBJ2-3	CATSRDGHERGAQYF	TGTGCCACCAGCAGAGATGGTCATGAGCGGGGGGCGCAGTATTTT
TRBD2	NA	TRBV5-1	TRBJ2-7	CASSPEPSGTTTYF	TGCGCCAGCAGCCCAGAGCCTAGCGGGACCACGACGTACTTC
NA	NA	TRBV27	TRBJ2-2	CASSLSNTGELFF	TGTGCCAGCAGTTTATCGAACACCGGGGAGCTGTTTTTT
NA	NA	TRBV2	TRBJ1-5	CASSVDSNQPQHF	TGTGCCAGCAGTGTAGACAGCAATCAGCCCCAGCATTTT
TRBD1	NA	TRBV7-8	TRBJ1-2	CASSLAQGPLGYGYTF	TGTGCCAGCAGCTTAGCACAGGGGCCGCTAGGCTATGGCTACACCTTC
NA	NA	TRBV6-5	TRBJ1-5	CASRRDFDQPQHF	TGTGCCAGCAGACGGGACTTCGATCAGCCCCAGCATTTT
TRBD1	NA	TRBV5-1	TRBJ1-4	CASSPGRGHANEKLFF	TGCGCCAGCAGCCCAGGAAGGGGGCATGCTAATGAAAAACTGTTTTTT
NA	NA	TRBV29-1	TRBJ1-2	CSVYRVEGYTF	TGCAGCGTCTACAGGGTAGAAGGCTACACCTTC
NA	NA	TRBV7-6	TRBJ1-2	CASSPQGNGGYTF	TGTGCCAGCAGCCCACAGGGTAACGGTGGCTACACCTTC
TRBD1	NA	TRBV7-9	TRBJ2-7	CASSELTGGWVEQYF	TGTGCCAGCAGCGAACTCACAGGGGGCTGGGTCGAGCAGTACTTC
NA	NA	TRBV11-2	TRBJ2-3	CASSLDGEDTQYF	TGTGCCAGCAGCTTAGACGGGGAAGATACGCAGTATTTT
NA	NA	TRBV12-3/TRBV12-4	TRBJ1-2	CASSSRENYGYTF	TGTGCCAGCAGCTCCCGGGAAAACTATGGCTACACCTTC
NA	NA	TRBV4-1	TRBJ2-1	CASSQEIGREQFF	TGCGCCAGCAGCCAAGAGATTGGCAGGGAGCAGTTCTTC
NA	NA	TRBV6-6	TRBJ1-3	CASRPTGSSGNTIYF	TGTGCCAGCAGACCGACAGGTAGCTCTGGAAACACCATATATTTT
NA	NA	TRBV30	TRBJ1-5	CAWRSPEWDQPQHF	TGTGCCTGGAGGAGCCCGGAGTGGGATCAGCCCCAGCATTTT
TRBD2	NA	TRBV6-2/TRBV6-3	TRBJ2-5	CASSYFSGYQETQYF	TGTGCCAGCAGTTACTTTAGCGGGTACCAAGAGACCCAGTACTTC
TRBD1	NA	TRBV7-8	TRBJ2-4	CASQRGQGIAKNIQYF	TGTGCCAGCCAGCGGGGACAGGGGATTGCCAAAAACATTCAGTACTTC
NA	NA	TRBV4-1	TRBJ1-4	CASSHYRADGEKLFF	TGCGCCAGCAGCCACTACAGGGCGGACGGGGAAAAACTGTTTTTT
NA	NA	TRBV7-6	TRBJ2-2	CASSGSGRNTGELFF	TGTGCCAGCAGCGGGTCGGGACGAAACACCGGGGAGCTGTTTTTT
NA	NA	TRBV10-1	TRBJ2-3	CASSVGSSTDTQYF	TGCGCCAGCAGTGTTGGCTCTAGCACAGATACGCAGTATTTT
NA	NA	TRBV12-3/TRBV12-4	TRBJ1-2	CASSNRAPGGYTF	TGTGCCAGCAGCAACAGGGCCCCGGGTGGCTACACCTTC
NA	NA	TRBV30	TRBJ1-1	CAWEPAGRLNTEAFF	TGTGCCTGGGAACCGGCGGGCAGATTGAACACTGAAGCTTTCTTT
NA	NA	TRBV19	TRBJ1-1	CASSIRGTVNTEAFF	TGTGCCAGTAGTATTAGGGGGACGGTGAACACTGAAGCTTTCTTT
NA	NA	TRBV5-6	TRBJ2-7	CASSLALGVRVDEQYF	TGTGCCAGCAGCTTGGCGCTGGGGGTACGTGTAGACGAGCAGTACTTC
TRBD2	NA	TRBV7-8	TRBJ2-7	CASSSPSGRDYEQYF	TGTGCCAGCAGCTCGCCCAGCGGGAGGGACTACGAGCAGTACTTC
TRBD2	NA	TRBV6-5	TRBJ2-7	CASKTTSATTYEQYF	TGTGCCAGCAAAACGACTAGCGCCACTACCTACGAGCAGTACTTC
TRBD1	NA	TRBV18	TRBJ2-7	CASSRRGPPTYEQYF	TGTGCCAGCTCACGAAGGGGGCCCCCCACCTACGAGCAGTACTTC
NA	NA	TRBV5-1	TRBJ1-2	CASSSVGPPEGYTF	TGCGCCAGCAGCTCGGTGGGGCCCCCCGAGGGCTACACCTTC
NA	NA	TRBV2	TRBJ2-6	CASSQAGALSGANVLTF	TGTGCCAGCAGCCAAGCCGGGGCGCTTTCTGGGGCCAACGTCCTGACTTTC
TRBD2	NA	TRBV27	TRBJ2-7	CASSPGRAYEQYF	TGTGCCAGCAGCCCCGGGAGGGCCTACGAGCAGTACTTC
NA	NA	TRBV4-2	TRBJ2-7	CASSQDRPGESYEQYF	TGTGCCAGCAGCCAAGATAGGCCAGGGGAATCCTACGAGCAGTACTTC
NA	NA	TRBV13	TRBJ1-5	CASSSMGGGNQPQHF	TGTGCCAGCAGCTCGATGGGGGGGGGCAATCAGCCCCAGCATTTT
NA	NA	TRBV5-4	TRBJ2-5	CASSGGETQYF	TGTGCCAGCAGCGGGGGGGAGACCCAGTACTTC
NA	NA	TRBV18	TRBJ1-6	CASSTRQAENSPLHF	TGTGCCAGCTCAACAAGACAGGCGGAGAATTCACCCCTCCACTTT
NA	NA	TRBV7-9	TRBJ1-4	CASSQWGGEKLFF	TGTGCCAGCAGTCAGTGGGGTGGGGAAAAACTGTTTTTT
TRBD2	NA	TRBV5-1	TRBJ2-1	CASSLGSGAYNEQFF	TGCGCCAGCAGCTTGGGTAGCGGGGCCTACAATGAGCAGTTCTTC